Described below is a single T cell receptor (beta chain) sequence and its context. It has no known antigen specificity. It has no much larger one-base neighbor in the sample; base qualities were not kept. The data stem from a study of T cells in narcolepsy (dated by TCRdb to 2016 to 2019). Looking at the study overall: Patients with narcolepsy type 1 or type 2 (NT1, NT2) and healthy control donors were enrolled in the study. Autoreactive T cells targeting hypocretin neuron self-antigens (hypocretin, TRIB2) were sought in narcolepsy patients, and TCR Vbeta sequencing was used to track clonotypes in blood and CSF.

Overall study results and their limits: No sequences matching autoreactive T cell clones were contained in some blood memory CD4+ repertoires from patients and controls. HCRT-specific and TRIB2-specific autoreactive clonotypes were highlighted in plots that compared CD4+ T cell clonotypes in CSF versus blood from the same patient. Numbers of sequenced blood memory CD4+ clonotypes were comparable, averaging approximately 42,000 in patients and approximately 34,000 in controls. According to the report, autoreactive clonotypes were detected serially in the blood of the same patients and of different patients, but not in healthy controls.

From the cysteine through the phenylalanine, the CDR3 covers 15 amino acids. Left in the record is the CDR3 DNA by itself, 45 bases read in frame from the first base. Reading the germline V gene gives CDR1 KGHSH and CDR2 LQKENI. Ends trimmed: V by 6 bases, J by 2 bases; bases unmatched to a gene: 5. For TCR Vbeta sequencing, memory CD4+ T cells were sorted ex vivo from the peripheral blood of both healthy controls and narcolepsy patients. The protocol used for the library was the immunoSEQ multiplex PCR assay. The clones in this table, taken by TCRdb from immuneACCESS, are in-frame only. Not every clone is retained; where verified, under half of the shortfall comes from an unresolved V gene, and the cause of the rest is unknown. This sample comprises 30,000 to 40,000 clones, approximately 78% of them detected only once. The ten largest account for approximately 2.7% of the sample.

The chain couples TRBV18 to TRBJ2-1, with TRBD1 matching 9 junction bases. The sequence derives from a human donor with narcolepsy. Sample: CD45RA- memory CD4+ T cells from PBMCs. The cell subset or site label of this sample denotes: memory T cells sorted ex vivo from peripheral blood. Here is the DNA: TGTGCCAGCTCGCCCGACAGGGGGACCTACAATGAGCAGTTCTTC. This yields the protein CASSPDRGTYNEQFF.